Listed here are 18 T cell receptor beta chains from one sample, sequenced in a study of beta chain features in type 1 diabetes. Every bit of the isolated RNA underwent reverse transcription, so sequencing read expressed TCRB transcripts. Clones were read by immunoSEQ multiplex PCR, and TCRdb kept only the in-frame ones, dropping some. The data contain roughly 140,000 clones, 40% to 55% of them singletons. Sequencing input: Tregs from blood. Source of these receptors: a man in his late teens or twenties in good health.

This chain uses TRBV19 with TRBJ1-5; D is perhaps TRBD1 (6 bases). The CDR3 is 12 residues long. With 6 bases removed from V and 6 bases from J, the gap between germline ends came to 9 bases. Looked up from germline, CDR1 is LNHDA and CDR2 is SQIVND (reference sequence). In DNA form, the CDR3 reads TGTGCCAGTAGGCACAGGGCTCAGCCCCAGCATTTT. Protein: CASRHRAQPQHF.

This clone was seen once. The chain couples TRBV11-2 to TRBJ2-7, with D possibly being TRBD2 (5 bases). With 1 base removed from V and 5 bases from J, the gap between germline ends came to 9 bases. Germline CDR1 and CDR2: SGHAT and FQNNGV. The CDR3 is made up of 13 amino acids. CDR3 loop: CASSLGVGNEQYF. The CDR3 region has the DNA TGTGCCAGCAGCTTAGGGGTCGGGAACGAGCAGTACTTC. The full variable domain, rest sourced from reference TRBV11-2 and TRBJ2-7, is EAGVAQSPRYKIIEKRQSVAFWCNPISGHATLYWYQQILGQGPKLLIQFQNNGVVDDSQLPKDRFSAERLKGVDSTLKIQPAKLEDSAVYLCASSLGVGNEQYFGPGTRLTVT.

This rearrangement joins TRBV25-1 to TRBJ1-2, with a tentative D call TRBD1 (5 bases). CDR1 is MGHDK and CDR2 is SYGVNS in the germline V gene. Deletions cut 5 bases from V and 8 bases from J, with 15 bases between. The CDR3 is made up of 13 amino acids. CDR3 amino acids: CASSTQGLGGYTF. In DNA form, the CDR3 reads TGTGCCAGCAGTACCCAGGGTCTCGGGGGCTACACCTTC.

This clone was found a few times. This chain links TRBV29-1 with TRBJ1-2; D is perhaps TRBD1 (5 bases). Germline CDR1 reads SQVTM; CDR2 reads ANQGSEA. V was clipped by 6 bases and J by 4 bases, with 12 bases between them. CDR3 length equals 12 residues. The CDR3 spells CSVPGGSYGYTF. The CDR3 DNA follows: TGCAGCGTCCCCGGGGGTAGCTATGGCTACACCTTC.

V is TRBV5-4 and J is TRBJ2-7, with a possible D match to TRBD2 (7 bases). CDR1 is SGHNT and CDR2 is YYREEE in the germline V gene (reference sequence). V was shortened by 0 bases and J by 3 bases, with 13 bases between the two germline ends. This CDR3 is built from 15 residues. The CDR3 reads CASSLGRGAGYEQYF. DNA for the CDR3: TGTGCCAGCAGCTTGGGCCGGGGGGCGGGCTACGAGCAGTACTTC.

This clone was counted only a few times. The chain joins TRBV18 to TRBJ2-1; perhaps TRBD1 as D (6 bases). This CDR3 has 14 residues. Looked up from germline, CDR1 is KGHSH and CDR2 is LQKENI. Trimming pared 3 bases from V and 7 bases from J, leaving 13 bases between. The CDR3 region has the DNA TGTGCCAGCTCACCCTCCAGGGGAATGAATGAGCAGTTCTTC. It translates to CASSPSRGMNEQFF.

The CDR3 here is CASSQARDRGNYGYTF. The DNA for the CDR3 is TGTGCCAGCAGCCAAGCGCGGGACAGGGGTAACTATGGCTACACCTTC. This chain uses TRBV4-2 with TRBJ1-2; TRBD1 agrees at 10 bases. CDR3 length: 16 amino acids. Per the germline V gene, CDR1 is LGHNA and CDR2 is YNFKEQ. V shed 1 base, J shed 1 base, and the junction held 3 bases outside the gene matches.

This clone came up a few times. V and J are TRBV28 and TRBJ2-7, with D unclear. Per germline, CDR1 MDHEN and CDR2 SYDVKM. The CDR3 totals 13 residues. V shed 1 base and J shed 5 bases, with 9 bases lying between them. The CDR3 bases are TGTGCCAGCAGTTTATCGGGTCAGAACGAGCAGTACTTC. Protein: CASSLSGQNEQYF.

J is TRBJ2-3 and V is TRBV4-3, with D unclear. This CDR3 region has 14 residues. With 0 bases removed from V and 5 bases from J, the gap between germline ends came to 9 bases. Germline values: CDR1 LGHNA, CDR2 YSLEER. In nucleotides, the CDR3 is TGCGCCAGCAGCCAAGATCTAGTTGTAGATACGCAGTATTTT. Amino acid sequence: CASSQDLVVDTQYF.

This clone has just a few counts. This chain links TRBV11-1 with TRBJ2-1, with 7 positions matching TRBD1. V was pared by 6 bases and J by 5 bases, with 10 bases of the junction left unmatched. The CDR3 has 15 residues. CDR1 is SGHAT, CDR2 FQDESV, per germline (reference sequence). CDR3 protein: CASRSGQSFNNEQFF. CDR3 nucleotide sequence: TGTGCCAGCAGGTCGGGACAGAGTTTCAACAATGAGCAGTTCTTC.

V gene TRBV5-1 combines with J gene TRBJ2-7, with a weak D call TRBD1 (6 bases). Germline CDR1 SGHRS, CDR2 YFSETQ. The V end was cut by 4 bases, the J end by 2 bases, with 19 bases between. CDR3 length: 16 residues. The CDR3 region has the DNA TGCGCCAGCAGCCCCACAGGGTTTGTAAGGGCCTACGAGCAGTACTTC. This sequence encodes CASSPTGFVRAYEQYF.

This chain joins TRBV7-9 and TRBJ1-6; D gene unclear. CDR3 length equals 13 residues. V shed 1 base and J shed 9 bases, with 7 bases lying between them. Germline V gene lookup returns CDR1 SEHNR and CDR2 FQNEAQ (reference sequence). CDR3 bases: TGTGCCAGCAGCTTAGTGAGGGTTTCACCCCTCCACTTT. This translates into CASSLVRVSPLHF.

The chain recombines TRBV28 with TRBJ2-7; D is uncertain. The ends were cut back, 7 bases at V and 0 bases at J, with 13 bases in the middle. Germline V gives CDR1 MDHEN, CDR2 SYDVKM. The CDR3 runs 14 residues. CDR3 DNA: TGTGCCAGCACCCCACCAGGCCACTCCTACGAGCAGTACTTC. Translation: CASTPPGHSYEQYF. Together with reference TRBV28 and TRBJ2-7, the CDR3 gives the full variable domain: DVKVTQSSRYLVKRTGEKVFLECVQDMDHENMFWYRQDPGLGLRLIYFSYDVKMKEKGDIPEGYSVSREKKERFSLILESASTNQTSMYLCASTPPGHSYEQYFGPGTRLTVT.

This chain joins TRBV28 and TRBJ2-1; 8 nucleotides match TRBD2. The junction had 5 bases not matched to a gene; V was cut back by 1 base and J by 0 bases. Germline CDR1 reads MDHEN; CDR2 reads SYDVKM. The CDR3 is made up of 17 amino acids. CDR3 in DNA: TGTGCCAGCAGTTTATATTTCGGGAGGGACTCCTACAATGAGCAGTTCTTC. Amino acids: CASSLYFGRDSYNEQFF.

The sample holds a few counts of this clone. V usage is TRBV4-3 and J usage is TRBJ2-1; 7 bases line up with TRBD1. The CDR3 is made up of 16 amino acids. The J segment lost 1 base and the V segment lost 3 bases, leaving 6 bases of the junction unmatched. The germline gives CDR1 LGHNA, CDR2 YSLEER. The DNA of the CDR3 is TGCGCCAGCAGCCACTTGACAGGGCGATCCTACAATGAGCAGTTCTTC. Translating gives CASSHLTGRSYNEQFF.

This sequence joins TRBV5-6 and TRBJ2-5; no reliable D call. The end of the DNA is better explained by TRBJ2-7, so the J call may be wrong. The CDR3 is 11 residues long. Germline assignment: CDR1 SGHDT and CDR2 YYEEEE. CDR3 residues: CASSFDYEQYF. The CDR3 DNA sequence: TGTGCCAGCAGCTTCGACTACGAGCAGTACTTC.

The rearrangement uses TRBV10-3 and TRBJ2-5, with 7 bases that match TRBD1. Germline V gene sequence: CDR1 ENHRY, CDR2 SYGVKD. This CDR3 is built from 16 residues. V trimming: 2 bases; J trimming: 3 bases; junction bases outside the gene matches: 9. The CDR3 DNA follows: TGTGCCATCAGTGAGCCAAGGGGCAGGGGGAAAGAGACCCAGTACTTC. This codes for CAISEPRGRGKETQYF.

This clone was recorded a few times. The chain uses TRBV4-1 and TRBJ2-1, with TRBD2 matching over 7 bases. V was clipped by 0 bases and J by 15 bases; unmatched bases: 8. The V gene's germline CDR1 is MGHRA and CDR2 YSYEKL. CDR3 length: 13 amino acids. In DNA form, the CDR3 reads TGCGCCAGCAGCCAAGAAGAGAGGACTAGTCGGTTCTTC. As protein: CASSQEERTSRFF.